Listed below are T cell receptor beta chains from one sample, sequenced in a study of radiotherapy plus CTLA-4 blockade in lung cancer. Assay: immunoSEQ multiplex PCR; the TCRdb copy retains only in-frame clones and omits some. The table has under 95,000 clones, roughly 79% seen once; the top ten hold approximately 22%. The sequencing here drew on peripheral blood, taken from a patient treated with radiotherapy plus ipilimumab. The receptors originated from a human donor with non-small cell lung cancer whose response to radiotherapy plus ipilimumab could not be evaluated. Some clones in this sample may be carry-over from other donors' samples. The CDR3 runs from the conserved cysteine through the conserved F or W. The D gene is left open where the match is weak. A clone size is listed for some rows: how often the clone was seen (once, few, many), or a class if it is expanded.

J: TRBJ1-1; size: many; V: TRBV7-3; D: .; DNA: TGTGCCAGCAGCTCGTCAGGCACTGAAGCTTTCTTT; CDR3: CASSSSGTEAFF
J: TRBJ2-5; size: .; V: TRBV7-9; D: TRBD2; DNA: TGTGCCAGCAGCTTGAGTAGCGGGGGGGAGGATGAAGAGACCCAGTACTTC; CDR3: CASSLSSGGEDEETQYF
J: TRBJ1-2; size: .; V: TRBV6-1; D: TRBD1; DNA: TGTGCCAGCGGGACAGGGGGCGATGGCTACACCTTC; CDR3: CASGTGGDGYTF
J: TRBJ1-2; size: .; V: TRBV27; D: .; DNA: TGTGCCAGCAGAGAGGTAGGAGAAAACTATGGCTACACCTTC; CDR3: CASREVGENYGYTF
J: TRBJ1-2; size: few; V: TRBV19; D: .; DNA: TGTGCCAGTACCGCCCTGGGACTCATGGATGGCTACACCTTC; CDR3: CASTALGLMDGYTF
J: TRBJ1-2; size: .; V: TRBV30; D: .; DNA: TGTGCCTGGAGTGTCGAGGCAGAATATGGCTACACCTTC; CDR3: CAWSVEAEYGYTF
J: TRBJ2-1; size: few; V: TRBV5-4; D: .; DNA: TGTGCCAGCAGCTTGGGGGGGGGCCGGGACAATGAGCAGTTCTTC; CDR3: CASSLGGGRDNEQFF
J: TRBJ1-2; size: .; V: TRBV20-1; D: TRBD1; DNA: TGCAGTGCTAGGGACAGGGCTCGGACCTTC; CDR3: CSARDRARTF
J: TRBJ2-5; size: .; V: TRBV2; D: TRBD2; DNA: TGTGCCAGCAGTAGAGCGGGGGGCCTGGGGGAGACCCAGTACTTC; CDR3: CASSRAGGLGETQYF
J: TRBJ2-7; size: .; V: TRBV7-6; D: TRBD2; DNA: TGTGCCAGCAGCCGGGCTAGCGGGGAAATCTACGAGCAGTACTTC; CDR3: CASSRASGEIYEQYF
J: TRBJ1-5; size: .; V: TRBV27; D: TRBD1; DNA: TGTGCCAGCAGTGGACAGGGGTATAGCAATCAGCCCCAGCATTTT; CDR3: CASSGQGYSNQPQHF
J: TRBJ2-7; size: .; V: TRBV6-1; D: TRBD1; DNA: TGTGCCAGCAGTGTGGGACCGGGACAGGGCTACGAGCAGTACTTC; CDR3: CASSVGPGQGYEQYF
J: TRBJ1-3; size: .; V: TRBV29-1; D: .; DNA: TGCAGCGTTGATCCCGGCTCTGGAAACACCATATATTTT; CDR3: CSVDPGSGNTIYF
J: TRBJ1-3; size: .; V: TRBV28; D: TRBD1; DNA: TGTGCCAGCAGTTTTGGGACAGGGGGTAGTGGAAACACCATATATTTT; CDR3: CASSFGTGGSGNTIYF
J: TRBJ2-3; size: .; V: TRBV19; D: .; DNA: TGTGCCAGTAGTATAGGGGCTACAGATACGCAGTATTTT; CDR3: CASSIGATDTQYF
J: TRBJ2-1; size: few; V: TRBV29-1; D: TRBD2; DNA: TGCAGCGGGGGGGGAGGGGACTCTCATTTCTTC; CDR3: CSGGGGDSHFF
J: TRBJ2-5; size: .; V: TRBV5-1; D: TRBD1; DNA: TGCGCCAGCAGCGACCGGGACAGGGGCCAAGAGACCCAGTACTTC; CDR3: CASSDRDRGQETQYF
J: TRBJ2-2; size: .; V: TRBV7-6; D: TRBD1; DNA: TGTGCCAGCAGCTGGCTGGACTCCCAGGGGGTCGGGGAGCTGTTTTTT; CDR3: CASSWLDSQGVGELFF
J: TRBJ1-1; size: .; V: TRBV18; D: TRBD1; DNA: TGTGCCAGCTCACGAACCGACAGGGGGAACACTGAAGCTTTCTTT; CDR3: CASSRTDRGNTEAFF
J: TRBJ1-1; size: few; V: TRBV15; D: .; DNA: TGTGCCACCAGCAGAGGGATAACAGGATTGTCCACTGAAGCTTTCTTT; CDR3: CATSRGITGLSTEAFF
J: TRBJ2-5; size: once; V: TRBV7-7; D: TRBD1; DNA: TGTGCTAGCAGCCGATCCGGGACAGGGGGCGGAGAGACCCAGTACTTC; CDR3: CASSRSGTGGGETQYF
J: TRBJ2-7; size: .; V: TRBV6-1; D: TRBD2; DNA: TGTGCCACCGGATGGCGGGGGGCCTACTACGAGCAGTACTTC; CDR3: CATGWRGAYYEQYF
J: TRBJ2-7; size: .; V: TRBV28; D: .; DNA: TGTGCCAGCAGTTTAATAGTAGGGAGTCTCGGGGGCTACGAGCAGTACTTC; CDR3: CASSLIVGSLGGYEQYF
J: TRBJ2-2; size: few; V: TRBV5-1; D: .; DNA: TGCGCCAGCAGCCTGGTGGGGGCGAGGACCGGGGAGCTGTTTTTT; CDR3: CASSLVGARTGELFF
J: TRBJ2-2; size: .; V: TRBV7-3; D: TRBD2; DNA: TGTGCCAGCAGCTCTCAAAGCGGGGTTAACACCGGGGAGCTGTTTTTT; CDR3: CASSSQSGVNTGELFF
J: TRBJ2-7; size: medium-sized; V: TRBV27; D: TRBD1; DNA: TGTGCCAGCAGTTTATTACAGGGGTACGAGCAGTACTTC; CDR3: CASSLLQGYEQYF
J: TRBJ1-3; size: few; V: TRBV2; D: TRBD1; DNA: TGTGCCAGCAGTTGGGACAGGGGGAACACCATATATTTT; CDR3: CASSWDRGNTIYF
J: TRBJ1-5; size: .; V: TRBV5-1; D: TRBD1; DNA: TGCGCCAGCAGCTCCTCGACAGGGGTGTATCAGCCCCAGCATTTT; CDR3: CASSSSTGVYQPQHF
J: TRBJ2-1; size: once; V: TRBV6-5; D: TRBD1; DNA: TGTGCCAGCAGTTACTCGACCGGGACAGGGATCAATGAGCAGTTCTTC; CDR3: CASSYSTGTGINEQFF